What follows are 30 T cell receptor beta chains derived from one specimen sequenced in a study of CD8 T cells in Susac syndrome. Reverse transcription of roughly 0.5 to 1 ug RNA was carried out with random hexamers. TCRdb used MiXCR to reprocess the immunoSEQ multiplex PCR reads, holding one entry per CDR3 protein. The sample has 200,000 to 250,000 distinct CDR3 sequences, more than 85% seen once. What was sequenced was CD4+ T cells from PBMCs. The receptors come from a human donor with multiple sclerosis.

The chain carries TRBV3-1 and TRBJ2-1; D is perhaps TRBD1 (5 bases). V lost 5 bases and J 1 base, leaving 9 bases between the germline ends. Germline V gene data show CDR1 as LGHDT and CDR2 as YNNKEL (reference sequence). This CDR3 region has 14 residues. CDR3 nucleotide sequence: TGTGCCAGCAGCAGCCAGGGATCCTACAATGAGCAGTTCTTC. This translates into CASSSQGSYNEQFF.

The chain has TRBV24-1 and TRBJ1-5; D is uncertain. CDR3 length equals 13 residues. The germline CDR1 and CDR2 sequences are KGHDR and SFDVKD. V gave up 5 bases and J gave up 1 base, with 5 bases separating them. The CDR3 here is CATSGYSNQPQHF. The CDR3 DNA is TGTGCCACCAGTGGTTACAGCAATCAGCCCCAGCATTTT.

This chain links TRBV12-3 or TRBV12-4 with TRBJ2-1; D tentatively reads TRBD1 or TRBD2 (5 bases each). The CDR3 consists of 15 residues. Trimming left V 5 bases short and J 0 bases short, with 11 bases between. In DNA form, the CDR3 reads TGTGCCAGCAGTCCCGGGACCCTCTCCTACAATGAGCAGTTCTTC. Its protein product is CASSPGTLSYNEQFF.

This clonotype was seen once. V is TRBV3-1 and J is TRBJ1-2; no clear D. With 5 bases removed from V and 1 base from J, the gap between germline ends came to 14 bases. The germline V gene encodes CDR1 LGHDT and CDR2 YNNKEL (reference sequence). The CDR3 consists of 15 residues. CDR3 sequence reads: CASSSQARDNYGYTF. For the CDR3, the DNA is TGTGCCAGCAGCTCTCAGGCGAGGGATAACTATGGCTACACCTTC.

J is TRBJ1-5 and V is TRBV29-1; no definite D call. Germline CDR1 SQVTM, CDR2 ANQGSEA. This CDR3 is built from 13 residues. Trimming took 2 bases from V and 2 from J, leaving 7 bases between them. CDR3 sequence reads: CSVESGGNQPQHF. The CDR3 DNA reads TGCAGCGTTGAATCCGGTGGCAATCAGCCCCAGCATTTT.

The CDR3 nucleotides read TGTGCCTACGGACTAGGAAGCGAGCAGTACGTC. Protein sequence: CAYGLGSEQYV. V usage is TRBV30 and J usage is TRBJ2-7, with 7 bases matching TRBD2. Germline V gene data show CDR1 as GTSNPN and CDR2 as SVGIG (reference sequence). The CDR3 contains 11 residues. V lost 7 bases, J lost 6 bases, and 6 bases stayed unmatched.

This sequence joins TRBV20-1 and TRBJ1-2; 8 nucleotides align to TRBD1. V shed 3 bases and J 4 bases; nucleotides not matched to a gene: 4. Germline V lookup: CDR1 DFQATT, CDR2 SNEGSKA (reference sequence). CDR3 size: 13 residues. Written as DNA, the CDR3 is TGCAGTGCTAGTGTTGACAGGGGCTATGGCTACACCTTC. This sequence encodes CSASVDRGYGYTF.

This sequence joins TRBV9 and TRBJ1-2; the match to TRBD1 covers 8 bases. Germline values: CDR1 SGDLS, CDR2 YYNGEE. This CDR3 region has 13 residues. V shed 2 bases, J shed 7 bases, and the junction held 4 bases outside the gene matches. The CDR3, as DNA: TGTGCCAGCAGCGTCCGACAGGGGCTTGGCTACACCTTC. It encodes CASSVRQGLGYTF.

CDR3 residues: CASSFRLVGETQYF. The CDR3 DNA is TGTGCCAGCAGCTTTCGATTGGTCGGGGAGACCCAGTACTTC. The V call is TRBV5-6, the J call TRBJ2-5; no clear D gene. The length of the CDR3 is 14 residues. Germline V gene data show CDR1 as SGHDT and CDR2 as YYEEEE. Trimming took 2 bases from V and 5 from J, leaving 13 bases between them.

In DNA, the CDR3 is TGTGCCAGCAGCTTAGATGGACAGGGGGCATTTAATGAGCAGTTCTTC. This encodes CASSLDGQGAFNEQFF. The rearrangement uses TRBV11-3 and TRBJ2-1; 11 nucleotides align to TRBD1. Looked up from germline, CDR1 is SGHNT and CDR2 is YENEEA. The CDR3 is 16 amino acids. V was pared by 0 bases and J by 7 bases, with 5 bases of the junction left unmatched. Full variable domain (missing parts from reference TRBV11-3 and TRBJ2-1): EAGVVQSPRYKIIEKKQPVAFWCNPISGHNTLYWYLQNLGQGPELLIRYENEEAVDDSQLPKDRFSAERLKGVDSTLKIQPAELGDSAVYLCASSLDGQGAFNEQFFGPGTRLTVL.

V and J are TRBV15 and TRBJ2-3; possibly TRBD2 for D (5 bases). Germline loops: CDR1 LNHNV, CDR2 YYDKDF (reference sequence). Trimming cost V 0 bases and J 7 bases, with 17 bases left between them. This CDR3 is 16 amino acids long. CDR3 sequence: CATSRDSAPNSNTQYF. The CDR3 DNA sequence: TGTGCCACCAGCAGAGATAGCGCCCCGAATTCCAATACGCAGTATTTT.

The chain joins TRBV5-6 to TRBJ2-7; 7 bases align to TRBD2. The germline gives CDR1 SGHDT, CDR2 YYEEEE. This CDR3 is built from 15 residues. With 2 bases clipped from V and 2 bases from J, the junction kept 7 bases outside the gene matches. The CDR3 DNA reads as TGTGCCAGCAGCTTCCCGGGGAGGGCCACCTACGAGCAGTACTTC. It translates to CASSFPGRATYEQYF.

The chain joins TRBV5-1 to TRBJ2-2; D unresolved. Trimming removed 5 bases at V and 0 bases at J, with 8 bases between. The CDR3 totals 14 residues. CDR1 is SGHRS, CDR2 YFSETQ, per germline. CDR3 nucleotide sequence: TGCGCCAGCAGAGGTAGTCCGAACACCGGGGAGCTGTTTTTT. Amino acid sequence: CASRGSPNTGELFF.

V and J are TRBV29-1 and TRBJ1-3; no reliable D call. V gave up 7 bases and J gave up 0 bases, with 13 bases separating them. Germline CDR1 is SQVTM and CDR2 is ANQGSEA. The CDR3 is made up of 14 amino acids. CDR3 DNA: TGCAGCGCAGAAACTCAAAACTCTGGAAACACCATATATTTT. It yields the protein CSAETQNSGNTIYF.

The chain carries TRBV5-1 and TRBJ2-5, with D unresolved. This CDR3 region has 13 residues. The germline gives CDR1 SGHRS, CDR2 YFSETQ. Trimming left V 2 bases short and J 2 bases short, with 7 bases between. The CDR3 nucleotides read TGCGCCAGCAGCTTCAGCCTACAAGAGACCCAGTACTTC. Protein: CASSFSLQETQYF.

V usage is TRBV30 and J usage is TRBJ1-3, with 7 bases identical to TRBD1. Germline V gene data show CDR1 as GTSNPN and CDR2 as SVGIG (reference sequence). CDR3 length equals 15 residues. Losses at the gene ends were 0 bases for V and 3 bases for J; bases not matched to a gene: 5. Here the CDR3 DNA reads TGTGCCTGGAGTGTAATAGGGGGCAGTGGAAACACCATATATTTT. Protein product: CAWSVIGGSGNTIYF.

This rearrangement joins TRBV29-1 to TRBJ1-2; D not resolved. The CDR3 spans 12 residues. From germline, CDR1 is SQVTM and CDR2 ANQGSEA. Trimming shortened V by 7 bases and J by 7 bases, and 16 bases separated the two germline ends. The CDR3 nucleotides read TGCAGCGCAGCCCCGTGGGGAGGTGGCTACACCTTC. Encoded protein: CSAAPWGGGYTF. Using reference TRBV29-1 and TRBJ1-2 for the parts outside the CDR3, the full variable domain is SAVISQKPSRDICQRGTSLTIQCQVDSQVTMMFWYRQQPGQSLTLIATANQGSEATYESGFVIDKFPISRPNLTFSTLTVSNMSPEDSSIYLCSAAPWGGGYTFGSGTRLTVV.

J is TRBJ1-2 and V is TRBV3-1; D is perhaps TRBD1 (6 bases). This CDR3 spans 15 amino acids. Trimming removed 1 base at V and 3 bases at J, with 12 bases between. Germline CDR1 LGHDT, CDR2 YNNKEL (reference sequence). CDR3 region: CASSQAVGAYYGYTF. The DNA for the CDR3 is TGTGCCAGCAGCCAAGCCGTGGGGGCCTACTATGGCTACACCTTC.

The chain combines TRBV27 with TRBJ1-2, with D maybe TRBD1 (6 bases). This CDR3 comprises 15 residues. The V end was cut by 1 base, the J end by 5 bases, with 14 bases between. Looked up from germline, CDR1 is MNHEY and CDR2 is SMNVEV (reference sequence). The CDR3 here is CASSLYAGEGYGYTF. CDR3 DNA: TGTGCCAGCAGTTTATACGCAGGGGAGGGATATGGCTACACCTTC.

V usage is TRBV12-3 or TRBV12-4 and J usage is TRBJ2-6; D ambiguous. The length of the CDR3 is 15 residues. The V end was cut by 1 base, the J end by 4 bases, with 8 bases between. The CDR3 loop is CASSLDTTGANVLTF. CDR3 DNA: TGTGCCAGCAGTTTAGACACAACCGGGGCCAACGTCCTGACTTTC.

The genes are TRBV27 and TRBJ1-1; 7 bases map to TRBD1. Losses at the gene ends were 6 bases for V and 1 base for J; bases not matched to a gene: 11. The CDR3 sequence is 16 residues long. Germline V gives CDR1 MNHEY, CDR2 SMNVEV (reference sequence). CDR3 region: CASSPQGTAPNTEAFF. The DNA of the CDR3 is TGTGCCAGCAGCCCACAGGGGACAGCCCCGAACACTGAAGCTTTCTTT.

The chain joins TRBV20-1 to TRBJ1-1; a possible D gene is TRBD1 (5 bases). V was pared by 5 bases and J by 5 bases, with 12 bases between. Germline V gene sequence: CDR1 DFQATT, CDR2 SNEGSKA (reference sequence). CDR3 size: 12 residues. CDR3: CSARGGGTEAFF. The CDR3 DNA is TGCAGTGCTCGTGGGGGGGGAACTGAAGCTTTCTTT.

The chain combines TRBV7-2 with TRBJ1-5; D unresolved. Trimming removed 4 bases at V and 7 bases at J, with 11 bases between. The germline V gene has CDR1 SGHTA and CDR2 FQGNSA. The CDR3 length is 13 residues. As DNA, the CDR3 is TGTGCCAGCAGCTATGGAAAGGGACAGCCCCAGCATTTT. This encodes CASSYGKGQPQHF.

The chain is built from TRBV3-1 and TRBJ2-1; 14 nucleotides line up with TRBD2. This CDR3 is built from 15 residues. Germline assignment: CDR1 LGHDT and CDR2 YNNKEL (reference sequence). V was clipped by 6 bases and J by 8 bases; unmatched bases: 6. The CDR3 nucleotides read TGTGCCAGCAGAAGGACTAGCGGGGGGTTCGATGAGCAGTTCTTC. It translates to CASRRTSGGFDEQFF.

This chain connects TRBV6-5 to TRBJ1-2; D remains ambiguous. The CDR3 has 14 residues. The ends were cut back, 0 bases at V and 4 bases at J, with 9 bases in the middle. Germline V CDR1 and CDR2: MNHEY, SVGAGI. This chain's CDR3 is CASSYSPGFYGYTF. In DNA form, the CDR3 reads TGTGCCAGCAGTTACTCGCCGGGGTTCTATGGCTACACCTTC.

V is TRBV12-3 or TRBV12-4 and J is TRBJ1-2; D may be TRBD1 (5 bases). V lost 6 bases and J 8 bases, leaving 13 bases between the germline ends. There are 12 residues in the CDR3. In DNA form, the CDR3 reads TGTGCCAGCAGCTCCAGGGTAGGGGGCTACACCTTC. Protein sequence: CASSSRVGGYTF.

The CDR3 region has the DNA TGTGCCAGCAGTGACCAGCTATTCTCTGGAAACACCATATATTTT. Translation: CASSDQLFSGNTIYF. The J gene is TRBJ1-3, the V gene TRBV6-1; no clear D gene. Trimming pared 3 bases from V and 0 bases from J, leaving 9 bases between. Looked up from germline, CDR1 is MNHNS and CDR2 is SASEGT. CDR3 size: 15 residues.

The V and J genes are TRBV5-6 and TRBJ2-3; D assignment may be TRBD1 or TRBD2 (5 bases each). This CDR3 has 15 residues. With 5 bases removed from V and 1 base from J, the gap between germline ends came to 14 bases. Germline CDR1 reads SGHDT; CDR2 reads YYEEEE. DNA of the CDR3: TGTGCCAGCAGGGGGGATATTGAGGGCACAGATACGCAGTATTTT. As protein: CASRGDIEGTDTQYF. Supplemented by reference TRBV5-6 and TRBJ2-3, the full variable domain reads DAGVTQSPTHLIKTRGQQVTLRCSPKSGHDTVSWYQQALGQGPQFIFQYYEEEERQRGNFPDRFSGHQFPNYSSELNVNALLLGDSALYLCASRGDIEGTDTQYFGPGTRLTVL.

CDR3 residues: CASTPAQWGETQYF. The CDR3 DNA reads as TGTGCCAGCACCCCTGCCCAGTGGGGGGAGACCCAGTACTTC. This sequence joins TRBV7-2 and TRBJ2-5; D is tentatively TRBD1 or TRBD2 (5 bases each). The CDR3 covers 14 residues. Germline V lookup: CDR1 SGHTA, CDR2 FQGNSA. V was clipped by 7 bases and J by 5 bases, with 17 bases between them. Based on the CDR3 plus reference TRBV7-2 and TRBJ2-5, the full variable domain is GAGVSQSPSNKVTEKGKDVELRCDPISGHTALYWYRQSLGQGLEFLIYFQGNSAPDKSGLPSDRFSAERTGGSVSTLTIQRTQQEDSAVYLCASTPAQWGETQYFGPGTRLLVL.

This chain connects TRBV5-4 to TRBJ2-1, with 7 positions matching TRBD2. V gave up 1 base and J gave up 2 bases; unmatched junction bases: 3. CDR1 and CDR2 (germline): SGHNT, YYREEE (reference sequence). CDR3 length equals 15 residues. CDR3 loop: CASSLQRGAYNEQFF. CDR3 bases: TGTGCCAGCAGCTTGCAGCGGGGAGCCTACAATGAGCAGTTCTTC.